What follows are 19 T cell receptor beta chains derived from one specimen sequenced in a study of CD8+ T cells in alopecia areata. RNA was isolated and reverse transcribed to cDNA, the sequencing template. This table comes from immunoSEQ multiplex PCR, and its TCRdb copy is limited to in-frame clones, with some not included. The sample has about 160,000 clones; around 47% are singletons. Sequencing input: CD4+ T cells sorted from blood. The origin of the receptors is a human donor with alopecia areata.

CDR3 loop: CSVPGGRGLRSQFF. CDR3 bases: TGCAGCGTCCCAGGCGGGAGGGGGTTACGTTCGCAGTTCTTC. The chain links TRBV29-1 to TRBJ2-1; 9 positions match TRBD2. CDR3 length equals 14 residues. Germline CDR1 reads SQVTM; CDR2 reads ANQGSEA. Trimming cost V 6 bases and J 12 bases; bases outside gene matches: 15.

The rearrangement joins TRBV29-1 to TRBJ1-2; a weak D match, TRBD1 (5 bases). This CDR3 comprises 10 residues. The germline V gene has CDR1 SQVTM and CDR2 ANQGSEA. The V end lost 5 bases, the J end lost 8 bases, and 9 bases lay between the germline ends. The chain's CDR3 is CSVIQDGYTF. CDR3 sequence (DNA): TGCAGCGTTATACAGGACGGCTACACCTTC.

This clone was seen more than once but under ten times. The V call is TRBV29-1, the J call TRBJ2-7; D is perhaps TRBD1 (5 bases). The CDR3 extends over 15 amino acids. Germline CDR1 SQVTM, CDR2 ANQGSEA. V gave up 7 bases and J gave up 4 bases, with 23 bases separating them. CDR3 nucleotide sequence: TGCAGCGCCTCCCCGGGCCCCCCAACAGGTTACGAGCAGTACTTC. Amino acids: CSASPGPPTGYEQYF.

CDR3 sequence: CSVAALYNEQFF. DNA for the CDR3: TGCAGCGTCGCCGCTTTATACAATGAGCAGTTCTTC. The rearrangement joins TRBV29-1 to TRBJ2-1; D is undetermined. Trimming removed 6 bases at V and 4 bases at J, with 10 bases between. There are 12 residues in the CDR3. The germline V gene has CDR1 SQVTM and CDR2 ANQGSEA.

This clone was detected a few times. The chain joins TRBV28 to TRBJ2-3, with D hard to call. Trimming pared 8 bases from V and 5 bases from J, leaving 11 bases between. The CDR3 sequence is 12 residues long. Germline V CDR1 and CDR2: MDHEN, SYDVKM. In DNA, the CDR3 is TGTGCCAGCGGGCTGGTTCGAGATACGCAGTATTTT. It encodes CASGLVRDTQYF.

The chain recombines TRBV6-5 with TRBJ2-1, with 10 bases lining up with TRBD2. Germline values: CDR1 MNHEY, CDR2 SVGAGI. Unmatched junction bases numbered 5, after V lost 2 bases and J lost 4 bases. This CDR3 is 16 amino acids long. The CDR3 DNA follows: TGTGCCAGCAGTTACCTAGCGGGAGTGAGGTACAATGAGCAGTTCTTC. Encoded protein: CASSYLAGVRYNEQFF.

V gene TRBV5-1 combines with J gene TRBJ2-5; 14 bases fit TRBD2. The CDR3 runs 20 residues. Germline CDR1 and CDR2: SGHRS and YFSETQ. J was trimmed by 1 base and V by 0 bases; bases with no gene match: 11. The CDR3 bases are TGCGCCAGCAGCTTGGGGACTAGCGGGAGGCGTCCCTTTAGCCAAGAGACCCAGTACTTC. Encoded protein: CASSLGTSGRRPFSQETQYF.

The chain has TRBV28 and TRBJ2-6; possibly TRBD2 for D (6 bases). This CDR3 is 14 amino acids long. Germline CDR1 reads MDHEN; CDR2 reads SYDVKM. V was trimmed by 5 bases and J by 4 bases, leaving 9 bases between them. This CDR3 is CASSGAGGANVLTF. The CDR3, as DNA: TGTGCCAGCAGTGGCGCGGGAGGGGCCAACGTCCTGACTTTC.

This clone was observed a few times. The chain is built from TRBV7-2 and TRBJ2-1; tentative D call: TRBD1 (7 bases). This CDR3 has 19 amino acids. The V gene's germline CDR1 is SGHTA and CDR2 FQGNSA. Trimming took off 4 bases at V and 5 bases at J, with 27 bases between the two ends. DNA of the CDR3: TGTGCCAGCAGCTACGGGTCACAGGGGTACGGGAGAATGGACAATGAGCAGTTCTTC. Its translation is CASSYGSQGYGRMDNEQFF.

This clone has a single count. This chain links TRBV18 with TRBJ1-1; 8 positions match TRBD1. With V trimmed by 2 bases and J by 4 bases, 6 bases remained unmatched. CDR3 length equals 15 residues. Germline V gene lookup returns CDR1 KGHSH and CDR2 LQKENI. Here the CDR3 reads CASSPIGQGSTEAFF. The DNA of the CDR3 is TGTGCCAGCTCACCAATCGGACAGGGATCCACTGAAGCTTTCTTT.

This clone was recorded a few times. CDR3 loop: CASSLTVGRGIHEQYF. In DNA form, the CDR3 reads TGTGCCAGCAGCCTGACGGTAGGCAGGGGGATACACGAGCAGTACTTC. The chain has TRBV7-9 and TRBJ2-7; TRBD1 matches at 7 bases. Germline lookup yields CDR1 SEHNR and CDR2 FQNEAQ (reference sequence). V gave up 5 bases and J gave up 5 bases; unmatched junction bases: 15. The CDR3 extends over 16 amino acids.

The chain couples TRBV29-1 to TRBJ1-2, with 8 nucleotides matching TRBD1. Germline V gives CDR1 SQVTM, CDR2 ANQGSEA. CDR3 length: 13 residues. Trimming cost V 4 bases and J 4 bases; bases outside gene matches: 5. The CDR3 here is CSVVLQGAYGYTF. In DNA form, the CDR3 reads TGCAGCGTTGTGTTGCAGGGGGCCTATGGCTACACCTTC.

This clone came up a few times. The V gene is TRBV29-1, the J gene TRBJ2-5, with TRBD1 matching over 9 bases. The V gene end was trimmed by 8 bases and the J gene end by 4 bases; junction bases not matched to a gene: 2. Looked up from germline, CDR1 is SQVTM and CDR2 is ANQGSEA. The CDR3 consists of 11 residues. CDR3 sequence: CSKGQGETQYF. DNA of the CDR3: TGCAGCAAGGGACAGGGAGAGACCCAGTACTTC.

This clone was seen a handful of times. The chain recombines TRBV7-9 with TRBJ1-2, with 7 bases that match TRBD1. The CDR3 runs to 14 residues. The junction had 3 bases not matched to a gene; V was cut back by 5 bases and J by 0 bases. Germline lookup yields CDR1 SEHNR and CDR2 FQNEAQ (reference sequence). The CDR3 loop is CASSTGQTNYGYTF. The DNA of the CDR3 is TGTGCCAGCAGCACGGGACAGACTAACTATGGCTACACCTTC. Together with reference TRBV7-9 and TRBJ1-2, the CDR3 gives the full variable domain: DTGVSQNPRHKITKRGQNVTFRCDPISEHNRLYWYRQTLGQGPEFLTYFQNEAQLEKSRLLSDRFSAERPKGSFSTLEIQRTEQGDSAMYLCASSTGQTNYGYTFGSGTRLTVV.

This clone was picked up a small number of times. The chain is built from TRBV5-1 and TRBJ1-2; D not certain. Trimming pared 4 bases from V and 8 bases from J, leaving 18 bases between. Per germline, CDR1 SGHRS and CDR2 YFSETQ. The CDR3 is made up of 14 amino acids. The CDR3, as DNA: TGCGCCAGCAGCCCGGACTGGACTATAGGAGGCTACACCTTC. As protein: CASSPDWTIGGYTF.

This clone was counted between two and nine times. The rearrangement links TRBV5-4 to TRBJ2-1; TRBD1 is a possible D gene (5 bases). CDR1 SGHNT and CDR2 YYREEE come from the germline V gene (reference sequence). With 1 base removed from V and 10 bases from J, the gap between germline ends came to 18 bases. The CDR3 contains 15 residues. CDR3 protein: CASSLFSGPHREQFF. In nucleotides, the CDR3 is TGTGCCAGCAGCTTGTTTTCTGGACCCCACAGGGAGCAGTTCTTC.

The rearrangement uses TRBV28 and TRBJ2-3; TRBD1 agrees at 8 bases. Germline assignment: CDR1 MDHEN and CDR2 SYDVKM. The trim removed 2 bases at V and 5 bases at J, leaving 6 bases unmatched. This CDR3 has 15 residues. CDR3 region: CASSLRDRGRDTQYF. The CDR3 DNA follows: TGTGCCAGCAGTTTACGAGACAGGGGACGAGATACGCAGTATTTT.

The rearrangement links TRBV28 to TRBJ2-7, with TRBD2 identical over 10 bases. After removal of 5 bases from V and 2 bases from J, the junction contained 9 bases not matched to a gene. The CDR3 sequence is 16 residues long. Germline-derived CDR1 and CDR2 are MDHEN and SYDVKM. The CDR3 DNA sequence: TGTGCCAGCAGTACCCCGAGCGGGAGGGCCCCCTACGAGCAGTACTTC. Protein sequence: CASSTPSGRAPYEQYF.

The gene calls are TRBV30 and TRBJ2-7; 10 bases fit TRBD1. Germline V lookup: CDR1 GTSNPN, CDR2 SVGIG (reference sequence). Germline trimming cut 8 bases from V and 6 bases from J; bases unmatched to any gene: 7. CDR3 size: 12 residues. CDR3 coding DNA: TGTGCCGCCCACAGGACAGGGGGCGAGCAGTACTTC. This sequence encodes CAAHRTGGEQYF.